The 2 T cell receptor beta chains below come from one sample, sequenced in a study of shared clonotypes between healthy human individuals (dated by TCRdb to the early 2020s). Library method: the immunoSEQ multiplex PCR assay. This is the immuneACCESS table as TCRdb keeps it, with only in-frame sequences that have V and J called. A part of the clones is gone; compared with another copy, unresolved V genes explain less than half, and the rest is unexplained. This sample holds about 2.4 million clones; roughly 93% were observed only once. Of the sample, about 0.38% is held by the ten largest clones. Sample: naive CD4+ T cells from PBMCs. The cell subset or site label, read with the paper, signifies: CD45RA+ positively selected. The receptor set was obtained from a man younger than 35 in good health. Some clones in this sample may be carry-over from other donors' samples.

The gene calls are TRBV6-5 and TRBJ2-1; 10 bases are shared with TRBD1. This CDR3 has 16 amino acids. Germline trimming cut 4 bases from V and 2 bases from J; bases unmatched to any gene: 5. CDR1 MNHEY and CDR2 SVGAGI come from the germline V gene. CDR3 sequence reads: CASSSPGTGAYNEQFF. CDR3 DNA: TGTGCCAGCAGTTCCCCCGGGACAGGGGCCTACAATGAGCAGTTCTTC.

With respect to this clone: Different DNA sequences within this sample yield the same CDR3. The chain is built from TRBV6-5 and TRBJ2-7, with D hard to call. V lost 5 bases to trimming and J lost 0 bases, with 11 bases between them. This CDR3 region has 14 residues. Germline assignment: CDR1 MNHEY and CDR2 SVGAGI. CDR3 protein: CASSTRTVSYEQYF. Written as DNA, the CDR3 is TGTGCCAGCAGTACTCGGACGGTCTCCTACGAGCAGTACTTC.